The 20 T cell receptor beta chains reported below all come from one sample, sequenced in a study of vaccination effects on CD4 cells after COVID-19 (dated by TCRdb to about 2022). In the ViraFEST assay, PBMC were stimulated with viral peptide pools, and TCR sequencing was then used to find antigen-specific CD4+ T cell clonotypes based on their expansion. After more than 9 days of culture, CD4+ T cells were isolated with the EasySep CD4+ T cell isolation kit. Convalescent patients had PCR-confirmed SARS-CoV-2 infection between March and December 2020, before Alpha, Beta and Delta variants emerged in the United States. The antigens these receptors bind are not known. Libraries were prepared through the immunoSEQ multiplex PCR assay. TCRdb holds this immuneACCESS table with in-frame rearrangements only. Some clones are missing; in checked studies, unresolved V genes explain under half, and the rest has no known cause. The sample data list more than 20,000 clones, and about three quarters of these were observed just once. Under 25% of the sample belongs to the ten largest clones.

Sample: CD4+ T cells from PBMCs cultured with HCoV-NL63 spike peptides, taken before COVID-19 vaccination. Interpreted using the paper, the cell subset or site label stands for: HCoV-NL63 spike overlapping peptide pool stimulation. The receptors here all came from a human donor who had a prior SARS-CoV-2 infection.

The rearrangement uses TRBV7-8 and TRBJ2-3; 9 nucleotides match TRBD1. V lost 2 bases and J lost 4; bases outside the gene matches: 7. Germline V lookup: CDR1 SGHVS, CDR2 FQNEAQ. This CDR3 region has 16 residues. For the CDR3, the DNA is TGTGCCAGCAGCTTACCCCGGGACAGGGCGGCAGATACGCAGTATTTT. Amino acid sequence: CASSLPRDRAADTQYF.

For the CDR3, the DNA is TGTGCCAGCAGCCCGCGGGGAGGGGGAGGACTGTTTTTT. It translates to CASSPRGGGGLFF. This chain connects TRBV27 to TRBJ2-2, with a tentative D call TRBD2 (7 bases). The CDR3 is 13 residues long. The V gene's germline CDR1 is MNHEY and CDR2 SMNVEV (reference sequence). V was pared by 6 bases and J by 14 bases, with 19 bases between.

The chain combines TRBV25-1 with TRBJ2-2; either TRBD1 or TRBD2 may supply D (5 bases each). The V end lost 11 bases, the J end lost 1 base, and 14 bases lay between the germline ends. From germline, CDR1 is MGHDK and CDR2 SYGVNS. This CDR3 is 14 amino acids long. The CDR3 here is CAAATRGNTGELFF. CDR3 coding DNA: TGTGCCGCGGCCACGAGGGGGAACACCGGGGAGCTGTTTTTT.

This chain joins TRBV25-1 and TRBJ2-7, with D perhaps matching TRBD1 (6 bases). The CDR3 extends over 14 amino acids. V was clipped by 1 base and J by 5 bases, with 12 bases between them. Per the germline V gene, CDR1 is MGHDK and CDR2 is SYGVNS. The CDR3 DNA sequence: TGTGCCAGCAGTGAATTTTACAGGGACCACGAGCAGTACTTC. It is translated as CASSEFYRDHEQYF.

The chain links TRBV18 to TRBJ2-2; D is uncertain. Germline loops: CDR1 KGHSH, CDR2 LQKENI. Trimming removed 5 bases at V and 2 bases at J, with 6 bases between. The CDR3 has 13 residues. Written as DNA, the CDR3 is TGTGCCAGCTCAGAAAGTAACACCGGGGAGCTGTTTTTT. This sequence encodes CASSESNTGELFF.

The DNA of the CDR3 is TGTGCCAGCAGTGGGACTAGCGGGAGCAATGAGCAGTTCTTC. Its protein is CASSGTSGSNEQFF. The V call is TRBV6-4, the J call TRBJ2-1; 13 bases align to TRBD2. This CDR3 comprises 14 residues. The ends lost 4 bases at V and 6 bases at J; junction bases unmatched: 0. Germline-derived CDR1 and CDR2 are MRHNA and SNTAGT.

This chain uses TRBV3-1 (or the pseudogene TRBV3-2) with TRBJ2-5, with 9 nucleotides matching TRBD2. This CDR3 comprises 17 residues. The V gene end was trimmed by 3 bases and the J gene end by 0 bases; junction bases not matched to a gene: 8. Per the germline V gene, CDR1 is LGHDT and CDR2 is YNNKEL (reference sequence). Here the CDR3 DNA reads TGTGCCAGCAGCCAGGTTTTCGCTAGCGGGAACCAAGAGACCCAGTACTTC. Its protein is CASSQVFASGNQETQYF.

V usage is TRBV6-5 and J usage is TRBJ1-4; 7 nucleotides agree with TRBD1. This CDR3 region has 14 residues. The V gene end was trimmed by 6 bases and the J gene end by 6 bases; junction bases not matched to a gene: 7. Germline V gene sequence: CDR1 MNHEY, CDR2 SVGAGI. The CDR3, as DNA: TGTGCCAGCAGATACCAGGGGGGTTATGAAAAACTGTTTTTT. Translating gives CASRYQGGYEKLFF.

This rearrangement joins TRBV11-1 to TRBJ2-1; 11 bases agree with TRBD2. V lost 4 bases, J lost 6 bases, and 5 bases stayed unmatched. The CDR3 is 15 amino acids. Germline V gene lookup returns CDR1 SGHAT and CDR2 FQDESV (reference sequence). CDR3 sequence reads: CASSYGSGGVNEQFF. The CDR3 DNA reads as TGTGCCAGCAGCTACGGTAGCGGGGGGGTCAATGAGCAGTTCTTC.

This clone was observed a few times. The chain is built from TRBV5-1 and TRBJ2-3; TRBD2 matches at 10 bases. CDR3 length: 15 residues. The germline gives CDR1 SGHRS, CDR2 YFSETQ. Trimming took 0 bases from V and 4 from J; bases not matched to a gene: 2. CDR3 nucleotide sequence: TGCGCCAGCAGCTTGGTAGCGGGAGGTGCAGATACGCAGTATTTT. This gives the protein CASSLVAGGADTQYF.

This clone was detected only a few times. V gene TRBV7-9 combines with J gene TRBJ2-5; possible D gene TRBD1, 6 bases. The V end lost 3 bases, the J end lost 10 bases, and 15 bases lay between the germline ends. Looked up from germline, CDR1 is SEHNR and CDR2 is FQNEAQ (reference sequence). The length of the CDR3 is 13 residues. The CDR3 DNA is TGTGCCAGCAGCTTTGGGTCGAGGGGGAGCCAGTACTTC. It encodes CASSFGSRGSQYF.

This chain connects TRBV9 to TRBJ1-3; TRBD1 agrees at 9 bases. Germline CDR1 SGDLS, CDR2 YYNGEE. With V trimmed by 0 bases and J by 2 bases, 0 bases remained unmatched. The CDR3 is 15 residues long. The CDR3 sequence is CASSVGTGAGNTIYF. The CDR3 DNA reads TGTGCCAGCAGCGTAGGGACAGGGGCTGGAAACACCATATATTTT.

The rearrangement links TRBV4-2 to TRBJ2-1, with D perhaps matching TRBD2 (5 bases). Trimming took 2 bases from V and 7 from J, leaving 12 bases between them. The CDR3 runs 14 residues. In germline, CDR1 is LGHNA, CDR2 YNFKEQ. The CDR3 reads CASSQPGIGNEQFF. CDR3 coding DNA: TGTGCCAGCAGCCAACCGGGGATAGGAAATGAGCAGTTCTTC.

The chain carries TRBV11-2 and TRBJ1-4; tentatively, D is TRBD1 (5 bases). V was cut by 6 bases and J by 8 bases, with 16 bases left in between. The CDR3 is 14 residues long. Germline lookup yields CDR1 SGHAT and CDR2 FQNNGV. The DNA for the CDR3 is TGTGCCAGCAGGGCGGACACGATGACCGAAAAACTGTTTTTT. It encodes CASRADTMTEKLFF.

This clone is a singleton in its sample. The chain employs TRBV7-6 and TRBJ2-1, with 12 bases matching TRBD2. The CDR3 is 16 amino acids. The germline V gene has CDR1 SGHVS and CDR2 FNYEAQ. After removal of 1 base from V and 10 bases from J, the junction contained 8 bases not matched to a gene. Here the CDR3 reads CASSLVRTSGAGEQFF. The CDR3 coding sequence is TGTGCCAGCAGCTTAGTACGGACTAGCGGGGCGGGGGAGCAGTTCTTC. The whole variable domain, remainder taken from reference TRBV7-6 and TRBJ2-1, is GAGVSQSPRYKVTKRGQDVALRCDPISGHVSLYWYRQALGQGPEFLTYFNYEAQQDKSGLPNDRFSAERPEGSISTLTIQRTEQRDSAMYRCASSLVRTSGAGEQFFGPGTRLTVL.

V is TRBV11-2 and J is TRBJ2-5; D ambiguous. The CDR3 is 13 amino acids. Germline V gives CDR1 SGHAT, CDR2 FQNNGV. V lost 8 bases to trimming and J lost 2 bases, with 12 bases between them. The CDR3 DNA reads as TGTGCCAGCTCCATGGCTGTACAAGAGACCCAGTACTTC. Its protein is CASSMAVQETQYF.

The rearrangement joins TRBV9 to TRBJ2-7; D gene uncertain. The CDR3 has 13 residues. Germline values: CDR1 SGDLS, CDR2 YYNGEE. V dropped 0 bases and J dropped 3 bases, with 7 bases sitting between them. CDR3 sequence: CASSVGPNYEQYF. The CDR3 nucleotides are TGTGCCAGCAGCGTAGGACCTAACTACGAGCAGTACTTC.

The chain combines TRBV7-9 with TRBJ1-2; unclear D gene. V shed 1 base and J shed 3 bases, with 12 bases lying between them. This CDR3 region has 15 residues. The germline gives CDR1 SEHNR, CDR2 FQNEAQ (reference sequence). The CDR3 protein is CASSLEAGIHYGYTF. The CDR3 nucleotides are TGTGCCAGCAGCTTAGAAGCCGGGATCCACTATGGCTACACCTTC.

The sample holds a few counts of this clone. CDR3 in amino acids: CASSYRDTEAFF. CDR3 DNA sequence: TGTGCCAGCAGTTACAGGGACACTGAAGCTTTCTTT. The J gene is TRBJ1-1, the V gene TRBV6-6; D gene unclear. The CDR3 spans 12 residues. Germline CDR1 is MNHNY and CDR2 is SVGAGI (reference sequence). Trimming cost V 2 bases and J 3 bases, with 4 bases left between them.

The chain uses TRBV4-2 and TRBJ1-4; the D is unclear. The CDR3 length is 16 residues. CDR1 is LGHNA, CDR2 YNFKEQ, per germline. With 3 bases removed from V and 0 bases from J, the gap between germline ends came to 11 bases. The CDR3 is CASSQAYSATNEKLFF. The CDR3 nucleotides read TGTGCCAGCAGCCAGGCATACAGCGCAACTAATGAAAAACTGTTTTTT.